These 17 T cell receptor beta chains share one sample of origin, sequenced in a study of blood T cell repertoires in COVID-19 (dated by TCRdb to the early 2020s). Library generation was performed with the immunoSEQ multiplex PCR assay. What TCRdb holds here is the immuneACCESS table cut down to in-frame rearrangements. Part of the clones is not present; checked against another copy, under half of the missing clones reflect an unresolved V gene, and the others are unexplained. Counted in this sample were 350,000 or so clones; about nine tenths of them appeared once. The ten most abundant clones make up 0.85% to 1.3% of the sample. Sequencing used PBMCs or T cells enriched from blood (not recorded which). These TCRs come from a woman in her thirties who had been exposed to COVID-19.

The rearrangement joins TRBV6-6 to TRBJ2-1; TRBD2 matches 9 bases. Germline loops: CDR1 MNHNY, CDR2 SVGAGI (reference sequence). The CDR3 is 16 amino acids. Unmatched junction bases numbered 8, after V lost 0 bases and J lost 8 bases. The CDR3 DNA follows: TGTGCCAGCAGTTACTCCCGGCTAGCGGGAAATGATGAGCAGTTCTTC. This sequence encodes CASSYSRLAGNDEQFF.

The rearrangement uses TRBV27 and TRBJ2-1, with 10 bases aligning to TRBD2. With 4 bases clipped from V and 7 bases from J, the junction kept 7 bases outside the gene matches. This CDR3 spans 15 amino acids. From germline, CDR1 is MNHEY and CDR2 SMNVEV (reference sequence). The CDR3 region has the DNA TGTGCCAGCAGTTCTCTAGCGGGAGTAGAAAATGAGCAGTTCTTC. Protein product: CASSSLAGVENEQFF.

The chain joins TRBV19 to TRBJ2-1, with 9 bases identical to TRBD1. The CDR3 has 15 amino acids. Germline CDR1 and CDR2: LNHDA and SQIVND (reference sequence). J gave up 10 bases and V 6 bases, and 13 bases lay outside the gene matches. CDR3 nucleotides: TGTGCCAGTAGACCGGGACAGGGTCTTAGCTGGGAGCAGTTCTTC. Protein: CASRPGQGLSWEQFF.

CDR3 sequence reads: CASSGRVRAGDYEQYF. DNA for the CDR3: TGTGCCAGCAGCGGTCGGGTCAGGGCGGGAGACTACGAGCAGTACTTC. V gene TRBV9 combines with J gene TRBJ2-7; 7 bases line up with TRBD2. From germline, CDR1 is SGDLS and CDR2 YYNGEE. Losses at the gene ends were 3 bases for V and 3 bases for J; bases not matched to a gene: 12. The CDR3 spans 16 residues.

The chain employs TRBV19 and TRBJ1-1; D is perhaps TRBD1 (5 bases). The CDR3 covers 15 residues. The germline V gene has CDR1 LNHDA and CDR2 SQIVND (reference sequence). V was trimmed by 3 bases and J by 1 base, leaving 12 bases between them. The CDR3 loop is CASSIGTLENTEAFF. Written as DNA, the CDR3 is TGTGCCAGTAGTATCGGGACTCTCGAGAACACTGAAGCTTTCTTT.

The V and J genes are TRBV28 and TRBJ2-5; TRBD2 matches at 16 bases. The CDR3 length is 19 residues. Germline V gene data show CDR1 as MDHEN and CDR2 as SYDVKM. After removal of 3 bases from V and 2 bases from J, the junction contained 9 bases not matched to a gene. The CDR3 is CASSLPPGLAGGMQETQYF. The CDR3 coding sequence is TGTGCCAGCAGTTTGCCCCCGGGACTAGCGGGAGGGATGCAAGAGACCCAGTACTTC.

The rearrangement joins TRBV29-1 to TRBJ2-2; TRBD1 matches 8 bases. Looked up from germline, CDR1 is SQVTM and CDR2 is ANQGSEA. V gave up 4 bases and J gave up 1 base; unmatched junction bases: 8. The CDR3 has 16 amino acids. In nucleotides, the CDR3 is TGCAGCGTTGGGGGATTCACAGGGGGGAACACCGGGGAGCTGTTTTTT. This gives the protein CSVGGFTGGNTGELFF.

The chain has TRBV12-3 or TRBV12-4 and TRBJ1-3, with unresolved D. Between the trimmed V and J ends, which lost 8 bases and 0 bases, there was a span of 8 bases. The CDR3 consists of 13 residues. This CDR3 is CASESLSGNTIYF. The CDR3 nucleotides are TGTGCCAGCGAGTCCCTCTCTGGAAACACCATATATTTT.

The chain links TRBV7-9 to TRBJ2-1; 8 nucleotides align to TRBD2. The CDR3 runs 16 residues. Germline V lookup: CDR1 SEHNR, CDR2 FQNEAQ (reference sequence). V gave up 2 bases and J gave up 10 bases; unmatched junction bases: 13. CDR3 sequence (DNA): TGTGCCAGCAGCTTACTAACCCCTAGCGGGCCGGGAGAGCAGTTCTTC. It yields the protein CASSLLTPSGPGEQFF.

Comments on this clone: The junction departs from germline at one end; a sequencing error may be responsible. The chain uses TRBV28 and TRBJ1-4, with D perhaps matching TRBD1 (5 bases). Germline V gives CDR1 MDHEN, CDR2 SYDVKM. This CDR3 has 17 amino acids. This chain's CDR3 is CASGFGPYGGTNEKLFF. The DNA of the CDR3 is TGTGCCAGCGGTTTTGGCCCTTACGGGGGAACTAATGAAAAACTGTTTTTT.

The V and J genes are TRBV12-5 and TRBJ2-1, with a weak D call TRBD2 (6 bases). The CDR3 extends over 14 amino acids. Germline-derived CDR1 and CDR2 are LGHNT and FRNRAP. The V end lost 0 bases, the J end lost 7 bases, and 10 bases lay between the germline ends. The CDR3 loop is CASGLVVSGNEQFF. The CDR3 DNA is TGTGCTAGTGGTTTGGTTGTTAGCGGAAATGAGCAGTTCTTC.

The chain is built from TRBV18 and TRBJ2-1, with 16 nucleotides matching TRBD2. In germline, CDR1 is KGHSH, CDR2 LQKENI. The CDR3 sequence is 19 residues long. Trimming removed 3 bases from V and 7 bases from J; junction bases left unmatched: 12. The CDR3 sequence is CASSPPNSGTSGRGNEQFF. In DNA, the CDR3 is TGTGCCAGCTCACCTCCTAATTCCGGGACTAGCGGGAGGGGAAATGAGCAGTTCTTC.

The chain carries TRBV9 and TRBJ1-3; weak D call: TRBD1 (5 bases). V lost 0 bases to trimming and J lost 1 base, with 17 bases between them. Germline-derived CDR1 and CDR2 are SGDLS and YYNGEE. The CDR3 length is 18 residues. The CDR3 loop is CASSVGSGEGRSGNTIYF. For the CDR3, the DNA is TGTGCCAGCAGCGTAGGATCGGGGGAGGGGAGGTCTGGAAACACCATATATTTT. Full variable domain (rest looked up from reference TRBV9 and TRBJ1-3): DSGVTQTPKHLITATGQRVTLRCSPRSGDLSVYWYQQSLDQGLQFLIQYYNGEERAKGNILERFSAQQFPDLHSELNLSSLELGDSALYFCASSVGSGEGRSGNTIYFGEGSWLTVV.

The chain employs TRBV7-9 and TRBJ1-6, with a possible D match to TRBD1 (5 bases). Germline V gene sequence: CDR1 SEHNR, CDR2 FQNEAQ (reference sequence). The CDR3 runs to 16 residues. V lost 5 bases and J lost 9, with 20 bases in between. The CDR3 region is CASSPEVQGWSSPLHF. The CDR3 DNA sequence: TGTGCCAGCAGCCCAGAGGTCCAGGGATGGAGTTCACCCCTCCACTTT.

The chain combines TRBV9 with TRBJ1-1; the match to TRBD1 covers 8 bases. The CDR3 loop spans 16 amino acids. V was pared by 3 bases and J by 1 base, with 8 bases of the junction left unmatched. Germline values: CDR1 SGDLS, CDR2 YYNGEE. CDR3 sequence reads: CASSARQGKENTEAFF. CDR3 sequence (DNA): TGTGCCAGCAGCGCCAGACAGGGGAAGGAGAACACTGAAGCTTTCTTT.

This clone was counted once. This chain joins TRBV7-6 and TRBJ1-4, with 8 bases fitting TRBD1. Germline V gene sequence: CDR1 SGHVS, CDR2 FNYEAQ. The CDR3 totals 15 residues. Losses at the gene ends were 2 bases for V and 7 bases for J; bases not matched to a gene: 6. The CDR3: CASSLSAGQVEKLFF. The CDR3, as DNA: TGTGCCAGCAGCTTAAGTGCGGGACAGGTTGAAAAACTGTTTTTT.

This clone was seen more than once but under ten times. V usage is TRBV27 and J usage is TRBJ1-1; a weak D match, TRBD1 (6 bases). V was cut by 8 bases and J by 1 base, with 14 bases left in between. The CDR3 has 14 amino acids. Germline assignment: CDR1 MNHEY and CDR2 SMNVEV (reference sequence). CDR3 nucleotide sequence: TGTGCCAGCCAGGGGCTCCGGGGGAACACTGAAGCTTTCTTT. Translated: CASQGLRGNTEAFF.